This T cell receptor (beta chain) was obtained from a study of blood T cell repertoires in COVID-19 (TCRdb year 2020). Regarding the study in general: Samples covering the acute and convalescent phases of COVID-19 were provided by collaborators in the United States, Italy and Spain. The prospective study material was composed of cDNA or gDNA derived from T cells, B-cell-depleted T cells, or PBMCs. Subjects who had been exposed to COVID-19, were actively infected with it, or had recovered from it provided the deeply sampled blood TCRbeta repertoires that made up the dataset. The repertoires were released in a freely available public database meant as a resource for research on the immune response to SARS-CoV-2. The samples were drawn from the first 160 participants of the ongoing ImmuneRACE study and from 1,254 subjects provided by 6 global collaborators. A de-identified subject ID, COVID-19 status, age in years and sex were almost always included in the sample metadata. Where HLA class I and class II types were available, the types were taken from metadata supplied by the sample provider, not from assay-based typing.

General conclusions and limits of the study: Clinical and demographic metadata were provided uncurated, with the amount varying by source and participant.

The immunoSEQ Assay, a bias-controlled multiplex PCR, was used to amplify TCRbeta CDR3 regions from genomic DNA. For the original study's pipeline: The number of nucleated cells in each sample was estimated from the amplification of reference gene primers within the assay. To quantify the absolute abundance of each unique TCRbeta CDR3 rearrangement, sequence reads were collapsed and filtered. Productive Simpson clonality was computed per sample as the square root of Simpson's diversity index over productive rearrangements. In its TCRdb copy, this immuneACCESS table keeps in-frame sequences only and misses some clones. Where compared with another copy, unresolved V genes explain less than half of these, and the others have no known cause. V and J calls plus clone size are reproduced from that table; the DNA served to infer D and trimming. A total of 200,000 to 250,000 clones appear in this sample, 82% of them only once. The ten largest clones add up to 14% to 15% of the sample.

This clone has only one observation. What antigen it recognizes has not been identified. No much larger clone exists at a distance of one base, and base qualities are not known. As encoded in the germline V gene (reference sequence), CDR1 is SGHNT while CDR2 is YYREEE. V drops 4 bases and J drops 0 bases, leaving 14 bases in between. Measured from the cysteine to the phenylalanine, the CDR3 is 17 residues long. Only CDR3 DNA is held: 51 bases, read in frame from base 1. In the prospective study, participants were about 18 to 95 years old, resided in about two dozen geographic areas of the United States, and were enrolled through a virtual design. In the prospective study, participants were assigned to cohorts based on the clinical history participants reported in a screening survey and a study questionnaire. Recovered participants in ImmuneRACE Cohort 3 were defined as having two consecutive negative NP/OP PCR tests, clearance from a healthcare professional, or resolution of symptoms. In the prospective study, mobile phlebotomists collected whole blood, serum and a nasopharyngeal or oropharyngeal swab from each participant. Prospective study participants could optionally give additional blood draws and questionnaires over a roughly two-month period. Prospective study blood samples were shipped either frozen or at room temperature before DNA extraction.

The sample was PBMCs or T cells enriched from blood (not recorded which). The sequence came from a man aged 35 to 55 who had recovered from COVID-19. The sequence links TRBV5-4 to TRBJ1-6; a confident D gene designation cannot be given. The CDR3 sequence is CASSPSTGSSYNSPLHF. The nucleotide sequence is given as TGTGCCAGCAGCCCCTCGACGGGAAGCTCCTATAATTCACCCCTCCACTTT.